The clone carrying this T cell receptor beta chain was observed a single time. An input of roughly 0.45 to 1 ug of RNA was subjected to reverse transcription using random hexamers. Across 54 Vbeta and 13 Jbeta, TCR beta CDR3 was amplified with immunoSEQ multiplex PCR. MiXCR, applied by TCRdb to the immunoSEQ multiplex PCR reads, yields one record per CDR3 protein. The profile covers 100,000 to 150,000 distinct CDR3 sequences, with roughly 95% appearing a single time and roughly 0.13% taken by the ten largest. The data were obtained in a study of CD8 T cells in Susac syndrome. TEMRA cells were enriched by FACS, and CD4+ and CD8+ T cells were negatively isolated. CDR1 is SQVTM, CDR2 ANQGSEA, per germline. V gave up 0 bases and J gave up 4 bases, with 7 bases separating them. This CDR3 is 13 amino acids long.

This sequence originates from a human donor in good health. This rearrangement joins TRBV29-1 to TRBJ1-5; D unclear. Material: CD4+ T cells from PBMCs. In DNA form, the CDR3 reads TGCAGCGTTGAAGAGGGATGGAATCAGCCCCAGCATTTT. Translation gives CSVEEGWNQPQHF.